This T cell receptor (beta chain) was sequenced in a study of cytomegalovirus exposure and HLA in healthy donors. Overall study findings and caveats: CMV antigen specificity was confirmed in vitro for three CMV-associated chains.

PCR involved 60 Vbeta and 13 Jbeta primers. Assay used: immunoSEQ multiplex PCR; TCRdb lists only in-frame clones, some missing. Altogether 180,000 or so clones are present, about three quarters being singletons, with the ten largest covering around 1.5%. CDR3 length: 16 residues. V lost 4 bases, J lost 2 bases, and 16 bases lay in between. The germline V gene encodes CDR1 SGHNT and CDR2 YYREEE (reference sequence). Turning to this clone: The target antigen is unknown.

V usage is TRBV5-4 and J usage is TRBJ1-3; tentative D call: TRBD1 (5 bases). Sequenced input: PBMCs. The clonotype was recovered from a man aged 18 to 35 in good health and CMV-seronegative. CDR3 sequence (DNA): TGTGCCAGCAGCACCTGGGGCAGGGAACCTGGAAACACCATATATTTT. This encodes CASSTWGREPGNTIYF.